This is a list of T cell receptor beta chains from one sample in a study of long-term antiretroviral therapy in people with HIV. Profiled with immunoSEQ multiplex PCR; TCRdb holds only in-frame clones, not every one. The sample comprises tens of thousands of clones, 97% of which are singletons, and about 3% rests with the top ten. The sequencing here drew on unsorted PBMCs, taken 6.9 years after starting antiretroviral therapy. The receptor source for this set is a man aged 30-40 years with HIV. Each CDR3 is given without its conserved first and last residue.

j_call v_call cdr3_aa
TRBJ2-7 TRBV2 ASKGARREQY
TRBJ2-5 TRBV7-3 ASSFPATQY
TRBJ2-3 TRBV5-6 ASSLGLAGLTDTQY
TRBJ2-3 TRBV4-1 ASSQDLADRVVIRADTQY
TRBJ2-7 TRBV20-1 SATRTGEQY
TRBJ2-3 TRBV12-5 ASGLIPHTDTQY
TRBJ1-2 TRBV25-1 ASSEKDRDFYGYT
TRBJ1-2 TRBV6-5 ASGNGNGYT
TRBJ1-1 TRBV19 ASRERMNTEAF
TRBJ2-3 TRBV19 ASSISGRGGADTQY
TRBJ1-6 TRBV18 ASSLPGQGTYNSPLH
TRBJ2-7 TRBV21-1 ASSDNRGPGNRQY
TRBJ1-5 TRBV15 ATSRRLSGNQPQH
TRBJ1-1 TRBV7-9 ASTGNTVNTEAF
TRBJ2-3 TRBV5-4 ASSPQGSGLTDTQY
TRBJ2-5 TRBV30 AWSVGGETQY
TRBJ2-7 TRBV7-2 ASSLGTNYEQY
TRBJ1-1 TRBV10-2 ASRQGWITEAF
TRBJ2-7 TRBV7-2 ASTSQPGYEQY
TRBJ2-1 TRBV9 ASSVGREGRYNEQF
TRBJ2-7 TRBV9 ASSVANGVGYEQY
TRBJ2-1 TRBV6-1 ASKTSGRPNEQF
TRBJ2-3 TRBV29-1 SVDPWTSGGEVTDTQY
TRBJ1-1 TRBV29-1 SVEDDGSVTEAF
TRBJ2-3 TRBV6-1 ASSEGQNTDTQY
TRBJ2-1 TRBV6-5 ASSYVNANEQF
TRBJ2-7 TRBV9 ASSVTGGGYEQY
TRBJ2-2 TRBV30 AWSAPGAGELF
TRBJ2-7 TRBV2 ASSAGTEFYEQY
TRBJ2-1 TRBV25-1 ASSGLDEQF
TRBJ1-1 TRBV6-6 ASSYASSTEAF
TRBJ2-5 TRBV6-5 ASSSIAMAVQETQY
TRBJ2-7 TRBV7-8 ASRPGQGWHEQY
TRBJ2-7 TRBV7-9 ASGPRGQIYEQY
TRBJ1-2 TRBV4-1 ASSQDRNLYDGYT
TRBJ2-3 TRBV7-2 ASSSGTSGPPDTQY
TRBJ2-5 TRBV6-5 ASSYSGTLAGTQY
TRBJ1-2 TRBV4-3 ASSQEIAMGALGYGYT
TRBJ1-4 TRBV21-1 ASSKILERLQGGEKLF
TRBJ1-1 TRBV5-1 ASSGEGWRTEAF
TRBJ1-5 TRBV19 ASGLSGGQPQH
TRBJ2-7 TRBV4-2 ASSQVQSSYEQY